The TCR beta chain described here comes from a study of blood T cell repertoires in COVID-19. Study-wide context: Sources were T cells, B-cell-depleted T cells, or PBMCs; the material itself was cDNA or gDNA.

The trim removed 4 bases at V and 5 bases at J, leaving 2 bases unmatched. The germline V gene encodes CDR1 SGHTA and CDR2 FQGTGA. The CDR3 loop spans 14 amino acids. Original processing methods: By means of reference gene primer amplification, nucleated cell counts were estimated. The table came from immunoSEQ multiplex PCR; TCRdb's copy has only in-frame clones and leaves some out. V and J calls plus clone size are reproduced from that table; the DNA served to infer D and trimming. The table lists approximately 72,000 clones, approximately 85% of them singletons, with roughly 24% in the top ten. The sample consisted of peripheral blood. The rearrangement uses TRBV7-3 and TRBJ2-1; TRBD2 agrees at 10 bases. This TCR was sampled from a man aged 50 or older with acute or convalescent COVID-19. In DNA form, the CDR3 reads TGTGCCAGCAGCTCGCTAGCGGGGGACAATGAGCAGTTCTTC. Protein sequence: CASSSLAGDNEQFF.